This T cell receptor beta chain derives from a study of blood T cell repertoires in COVID-19. The CDR3 is made up of 17 amino acids. CDR1 SGHRS and CDR2 YFSETQ come from the germline V gene. Trimming removed 3 bases at V and 0 bases at J, with 17 bases between. Repertoires were generated with immunoSEQ multiplex PCR, while TCRdb's copy carries only in-frame clones and drops some. The sample has about 210,000 clones, roughly 84% seen once; the top ten hold around 2.9%. Participant ages covered about 18 to 89 years across about 22 US areas. Cohorts were determined from participant-reported clinical history. Within 2 weeks of study entry, exposed participants had contacted a PCR-confirmed or clinician-diagnosed COVID-19 case.

Sequenced material: PBMCs or T cells enriched from blood (not recorded which). The genes are TRBV5-1 and TRBJ2-3; perhaps TRBD2 as D (6 bases). This sequence originates from a woman aged 30 to 39 who had been exposed to COVID-19. The CDR3 coding sequence is TGCGCCAGCAGCTACTCGGAGGGGCTACCGAGCACAGATACGCAGTATTTT. Its translation: CASSYSEGLPSTDTQYF.